Sequencing of this T cell receptor (beta chain) was carried out in a study of control samples from healthy donors and cancer patients (dated by TCRdb to about 2020). This clone was seen a single time. Its cognate antigen has yet to be identified. The sample holds no much larger clone one base away, and base qualities are not on file. The CDR3, from cysteine to phenylalanine, totals 16 residues. Here the CDR3 DNA is all that survives: 48 bases in frame from base 1. From V the trimming removes 5 bases and from J it removes 2 bases, while the gene matches leave 6 bases of the junction unaccounted for. From a lookup of the germline V gene (reference sequence), CDR1 and CDR2 are LNHNV and YYDKDF. The library was prepared using the immunoSEQ multiplex PCR assay. Held by TCRdb, this immuneACCESS table contains in-frame sequences only and omits some clones. Under half of the omission traces to an unresolved V gene where checked; the cause of the rest is unknown. This sample is represented by roughly 43,000 clones; around 87% of them were singletons. Together, the top ten hold roughly a tenth of the sample.

Rearrangement joined TRBV15 to TRBJ2-3; 11 middle bases align to TRBD2. The sequence was collected from a woman in her sixties or seventies with lung cancer. Specimen: PBMCs. The DNA reads TGTGCCACCAGCGGACTAGCGGGCCGGGACACAGATACGCAGTATTTT. Its protein is CATSGLAGRDTDTQYF.